This T cell receptor (beta chain) was identified in a study of blood T cell repertoires in COVID-19. Looking at the study overall: Both acute and convalescent COVID-19 samples were obtained from the United States, Italy and Spain.

Trimming left V 0 bases short and J 7 bases short, with 14 bases between. The CDR3 runs to 15 residues. Germline CDR1 and CDR2: SGHNT and YYREEE (reference sequence). As handled by the study authors: Estimation of nucleated cell counts was performed using reference gene primer amplification. The repertoire was sequenced with immunoSEQ multiplex PCR; TCRdb's copy has only in-frame clones and lacks some. D and trimming were read from the DNA, whereas the V and J calls and clone size are those reported in that table. The sample contains tens of thousands of clones, roughly 78% of which appear only once.

This sequence joins TRBV5-4 and TRBJ2-1; TRBD2 is a possible D gene (6 bases). This TCR derives from a human donor in a cohort sampled during active COVID-19. The sequenced material came from peripheral blood. The CDR3 DNA reads TGTGCCAGCAGCTTGGGGCTAGCGTCGGGGAATGAGCAGTTCTTC. Protein: CASSLGLASGNEQFF.